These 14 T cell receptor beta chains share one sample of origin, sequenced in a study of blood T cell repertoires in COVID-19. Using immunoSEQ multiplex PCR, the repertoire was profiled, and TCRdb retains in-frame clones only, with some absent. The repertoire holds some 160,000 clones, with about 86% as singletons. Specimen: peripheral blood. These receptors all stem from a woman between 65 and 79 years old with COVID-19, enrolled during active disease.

The CDR3 nucleotides are TGTGCCTGGAGCGGGGGTGGATACGAGCAGTACTTC. Amino acid sequence: CAWSGGGYEQYF. The gene calls are TRBV30 and TRBJ2-7; possible D gene TRBD2, 6 bases. Germline lookup yields CDR1 GTSNPN and CDR2 SVGIG (reference sequence). CDR3 size: 12 residues. Trimming pared 3 bases from V and 4 bases from J, leaving 10 bases between.

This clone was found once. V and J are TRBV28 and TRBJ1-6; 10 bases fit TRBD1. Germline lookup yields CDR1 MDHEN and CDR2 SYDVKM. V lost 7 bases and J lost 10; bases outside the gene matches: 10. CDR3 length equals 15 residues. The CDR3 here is CASNPSGTGASPLHF. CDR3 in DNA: TGTGCCAGCAACCCCTCGGGGACAGGGGCATCACCCCTCCACTTT. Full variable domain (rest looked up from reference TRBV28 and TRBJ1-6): DVKVTQSSRYLVKRTGEKVFLECVQDMDHENMFWYRQDPGLGLRLIYFSYDVKMKEKGDIPEGYSVSREKKERFSLILESASTNQTSMYLCASNPSGTGASPLHFGNGTRLTVT.

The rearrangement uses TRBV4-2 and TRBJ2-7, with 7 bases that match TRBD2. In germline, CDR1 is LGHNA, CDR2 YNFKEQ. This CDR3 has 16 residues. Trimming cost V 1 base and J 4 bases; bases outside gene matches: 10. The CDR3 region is CASSQARTSSAYEQYF. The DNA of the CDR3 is TGTGCCAGCAGCCAAGCAAGGACTAGTTCAGCTTACGAGCAGTACTTC.

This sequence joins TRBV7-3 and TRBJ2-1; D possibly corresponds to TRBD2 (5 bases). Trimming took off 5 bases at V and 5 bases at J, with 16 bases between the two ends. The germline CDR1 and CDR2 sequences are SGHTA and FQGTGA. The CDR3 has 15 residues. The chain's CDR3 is CASSPIGLTDNEQFF. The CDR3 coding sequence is TGTGCCAGCAGCCCCATAGGACTGACCGACAATGAGCAGTTCTTC.

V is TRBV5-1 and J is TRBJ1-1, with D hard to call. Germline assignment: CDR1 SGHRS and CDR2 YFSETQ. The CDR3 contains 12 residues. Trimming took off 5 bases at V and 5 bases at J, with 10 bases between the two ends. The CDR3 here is CASRRVETEAFF. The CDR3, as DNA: TGCGCCAGCAGGAGAGTAGAGACTGAAGCTTTCTTT.

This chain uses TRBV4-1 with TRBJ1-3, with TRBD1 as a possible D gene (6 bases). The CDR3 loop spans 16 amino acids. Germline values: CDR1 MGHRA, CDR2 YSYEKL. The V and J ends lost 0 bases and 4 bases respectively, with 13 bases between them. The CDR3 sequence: CASSQDRGAMGNTIYF. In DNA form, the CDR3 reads TGCGCCAGCAGCCAAGATCGGGGGGCAATGGGAAACACCATATATTTT.

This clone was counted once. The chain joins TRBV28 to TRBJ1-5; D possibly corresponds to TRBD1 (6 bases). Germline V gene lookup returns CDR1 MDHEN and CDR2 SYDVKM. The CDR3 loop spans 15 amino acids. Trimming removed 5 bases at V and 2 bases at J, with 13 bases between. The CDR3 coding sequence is TGTGCCAGCAGTCTCGCAGGGGATGGCAATCAGCCCCAGCATTTT. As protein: CASSLAGDGNQPQHF. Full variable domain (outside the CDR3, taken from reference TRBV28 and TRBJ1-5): DVKVTQSSRYLVKRTGEKVFLECVQDMDHENMFWYRQDPGLGLRLIYFSYDVKMKEKGDIPEGYSVSREKKERFSLILESASTNQTSMYLCASSLAGDGNQPQHFGDGTRLSIL.

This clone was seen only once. Here the CDR3 DNA reads TGTGCCAGCAGTGGGCCAGGGCCAGAAGCTTTCTTT. Translation: CASSGPGPEAFF. The rearrangement joins TRBV2 to TRBJ1-1, with a tentative D call TRBD1 (5 bases). The length of the CDR3 is 12 residues. The germline gives CDR1 SNHLY, CDR2 FYNNEI. V lost 4 bases, J lost 8 bases, and 11 bases lay in between.

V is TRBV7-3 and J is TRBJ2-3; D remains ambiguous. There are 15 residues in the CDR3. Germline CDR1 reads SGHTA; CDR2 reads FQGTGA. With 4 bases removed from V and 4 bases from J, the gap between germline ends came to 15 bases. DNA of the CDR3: TGTGCCAGCAGCTCCGCCAGCTGGGCTTCAGATACGCAGTATTTT. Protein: CASSSASWASDTQYF.

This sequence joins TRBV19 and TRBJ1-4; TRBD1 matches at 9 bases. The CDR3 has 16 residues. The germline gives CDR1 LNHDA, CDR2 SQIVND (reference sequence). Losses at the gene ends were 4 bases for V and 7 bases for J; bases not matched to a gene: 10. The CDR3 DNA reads TGTGCCAGTAGTACATACCGGACAGGGGAAGGTGAAAAACTGTTTTTT. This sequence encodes CASSTYRTGEGEKLFF.

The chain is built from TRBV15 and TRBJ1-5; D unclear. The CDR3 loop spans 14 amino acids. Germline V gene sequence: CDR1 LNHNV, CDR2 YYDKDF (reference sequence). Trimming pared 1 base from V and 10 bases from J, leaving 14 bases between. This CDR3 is CATSRGGGYSPQHF. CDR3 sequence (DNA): TGTGCCACCAGCAGAGGGGGAGGGTATAGCCCCCAGCATTTT. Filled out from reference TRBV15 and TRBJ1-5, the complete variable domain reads DAMVIQNPRYQVTQFGKPVTLSCSQTLNHNVMYWYQQKSSQAPKLLFHYYDKDFNNEADTPDNFQSRRPNTSFCFLDIRSPGLGDTAMYLCATSRGGGYSPQHFGDGTRLSIL.

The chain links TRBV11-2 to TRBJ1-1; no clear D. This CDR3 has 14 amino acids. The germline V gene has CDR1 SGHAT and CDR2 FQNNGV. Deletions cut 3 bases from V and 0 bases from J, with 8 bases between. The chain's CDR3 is CASSLTRMNTEAFF. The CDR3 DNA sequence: TGTGCCAGCAGCTTGACAAGAATGAACACTGAAGCTTTCTTT.

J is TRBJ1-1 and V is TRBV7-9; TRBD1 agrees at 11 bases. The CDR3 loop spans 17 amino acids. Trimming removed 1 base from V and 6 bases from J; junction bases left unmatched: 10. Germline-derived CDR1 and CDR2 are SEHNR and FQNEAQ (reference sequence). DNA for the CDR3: TGTGCCAGCAGCTTAGGGACCGGGACAGGGGGAGAGGCTGAAGCTTTCTTT. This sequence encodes CASSLGTGTGGEAEAFF.

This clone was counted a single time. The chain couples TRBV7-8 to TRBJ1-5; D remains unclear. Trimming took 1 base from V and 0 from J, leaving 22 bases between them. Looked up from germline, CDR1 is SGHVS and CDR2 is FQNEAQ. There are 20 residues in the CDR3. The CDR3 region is CASSLEGRLSTYISNQPQHF. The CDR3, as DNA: TGTGCCAGCAGCTTAGAAGGGAGACTATCTACTTACATTAGCAATCAGCCCCAGCATTTT.